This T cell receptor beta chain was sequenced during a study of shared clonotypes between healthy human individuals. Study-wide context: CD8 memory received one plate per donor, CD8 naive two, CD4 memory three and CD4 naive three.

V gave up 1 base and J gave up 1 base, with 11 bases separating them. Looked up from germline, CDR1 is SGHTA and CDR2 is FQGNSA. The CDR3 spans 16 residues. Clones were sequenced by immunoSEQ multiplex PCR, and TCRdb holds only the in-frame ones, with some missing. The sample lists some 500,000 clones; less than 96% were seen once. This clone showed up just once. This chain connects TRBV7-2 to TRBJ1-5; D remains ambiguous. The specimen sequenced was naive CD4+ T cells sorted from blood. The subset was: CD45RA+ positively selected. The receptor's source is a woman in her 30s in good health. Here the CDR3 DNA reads TGTGCCAGCAGCTTAGGGGTAGGGTACAGCAATCAGCCCCAGCATTTT. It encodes CASSLGVGYSNQPQHF.